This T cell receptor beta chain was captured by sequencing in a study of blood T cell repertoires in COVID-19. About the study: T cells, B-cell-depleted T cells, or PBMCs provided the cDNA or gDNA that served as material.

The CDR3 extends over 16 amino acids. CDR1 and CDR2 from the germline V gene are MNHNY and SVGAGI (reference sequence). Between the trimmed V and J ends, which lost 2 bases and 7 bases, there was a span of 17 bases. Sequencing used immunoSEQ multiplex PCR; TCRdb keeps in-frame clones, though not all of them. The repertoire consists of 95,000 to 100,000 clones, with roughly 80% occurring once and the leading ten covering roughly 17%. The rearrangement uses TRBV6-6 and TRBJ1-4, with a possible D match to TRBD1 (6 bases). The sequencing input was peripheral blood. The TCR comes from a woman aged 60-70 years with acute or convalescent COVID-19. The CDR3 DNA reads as TGTGCCAGCAGTTACGGGGGCCTGGGGGTGGTTGAAAAACTGTTTTTT. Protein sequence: CASSYGGLGVVEKLFF.